The rows below give T cell receptor beta chains drawn from one sample of a study of blood T cell repertoires in COVID-19. The method was immunoSEQ multiplex PCR; TCRdb's version includes in-frame clones alone and lacks a portion of them. The sample lists some 370,000 clones; around 83% were seen once. Sequencing input: PBMCs or T cells enriched from blood (not recorded which). These receptors came from a woman aged 45-65 years who had recovered from COVID-19. CDR3s include the opening cysteine and the closing phenylalanine or tryptophan. The order of the fields is D gene, V gene, J gene, clone size, CDR3 protein, CDR3 DNA. A D gene is named only where the DNA matches it firmly. The size entry is marked missing in some rows and otherwise reads once, few, many or a size class.

d_gene: TRBD2; v_gene: TRBV6-1; j_gene: TRBJ2-1; abundance: few; CDR3aa: CASSEAPLAGEQFF; CDR3nt: TGTGCCAGCAGCGAAGCGCCACTAGCGGGAGAGCAGTTCTTC
d_gene: TRBD1; v_gene: TRBV3-1/TRBV3-2; j_gene: TRBJ1-4; abundance: -; CDR3aa: CASSLQTGIGEKLFF; CDR3nt: TGTGCCAGCAGCTTACAGACAGGGATTGGGGAAAAACTGTTTTTT
d_gene: TRBD2; v_gene: TRBV5-4; j_gene: TRBJ2-2; abundance: -; CDR3aa: CASSLRNPGLLPRTGELFF; CDR3nt: TGTGCCAGCAGCTTAAGAAACCCGGGACTACTGCCACGGACCGGGGAGCTGTTTTTT
d_gene: TRBD1; v_gene: TRBV27; j_gene: TRBJ1-2; abundance: once; CDR3aa: CASRNRGAGSNYGYTF; CDR3nt: TGTGCCAGCAGAAACAGGGGCGCGGGATCTAACTATGGCTACACCTTC
d_gene: TRBD1; v_gene: TRBV7-3; j_gene: TRBJ1-1; abundance: -; CDR3aa: CASSLQGGGTEAFF; CDR3nt: TGTGCCAGCAGCTTACAAGGGGGCGGAACTGAAGCTTTCTTT
d_gene: -; v_gene: TRBV14; j_gene: TRBJ2-7; abundance: -; CDR3aa: CASSQDVAADYEQYF; CDR3nt: TGTGCCAGCAGCCAAGACGTAGCGGCCGATTACGAGCAGTACTTC
d_gene: TRBD1; v_gene: TRBV30; j_gene: TRBJ1-2; abundance: -; CDR3aa: CAWKIPAGGGYTF; CDR3nt: TGTGCCTGGAAAATTCCCGCAGGGGGCGGCTACACCTTC
d_gene: -; v_gene: TRBV13; j_gene: TRBJ2-3; abundance: -; CDR3aa: CASSPRLTTDTQYF; CDR3nt: TGTGCCAGCAGCCCGAGACTTACCACAGATACGCAGTATTTT
d_gene: TRBD1; v_gene: TRBV7-9; j_gene: TRBJ1-4; abundance: -; CDR3aa: CASSIGQEPYEKLFF; CDR3nt: TGTGCCAGCAGCATCGGACAGGAGCCCTATGAAAAACTGTTTTTT
d_gene: TRBD1; v_gene: TRBV7-2; j_gene: TRBJ1-5; abundance: -; CDR3aa: CASRAQGKNQPQHF; CDR3nt: TGTGCCAGCAGGGCACAGGGGAAGAATCAGCCCCAGCATTTT
d_gene: -; v_gene: TRBV14; j_gene: TRBJ1-5; abundance: -; CDR3aa: CASAPGVNQPQHF; CDR3nt: TGTGCCAGCGCTCCGGGGGTCAATCAGCCCCAGCATTTT
d_gene: -; v_gene: TRBV27; j_gene: TRBJ2-7; abundance: -; CDR3aa: CASSLSFGYEQYF; CDR3nt: TGTGCCAGCAGTTTATCCTTCGGCTACGAGCAGTACTTC
d_gene: -; v_gene: TRBV7-2; j_gene: TRBJ1-2; abundance: -; CDR3aa: CASSLVLVSGYTF; CDR3nt: TGTGCCAGCAGCTTAGTACTGGTAAGTGGCTACACCTTC
d_gene: -; v_gene: TRBV18; j_gene: TRBJ1-5; abundance: -; CDR3aa: CASSPPGTNSNQPQHF; CDR3nt: TGTGCCAGCTCACCACCCGGTACCAATAGCAATCAGCCCCAGCATTTT
d_gene: -; v_gene: TRBV10-3; j_gene: TRBJ2-5; abundance: -; CDR3aa: CAISGGVGETQYF; CDR3nt: TGTGCCATCAGTGGCGGGGTCGGAGAGACCCAGTACTTC
d_gene: -; v_gene: TRBV18; j_gene: TRBJ1-1; abundance: -; CDR3aa: CASSLRMTDADEAFF; CDR3nt: TGTGCCAGCTCACTTCGGATGACAGATGCCGATGAAGCTTTCTTT
d_gene: -; v_gene: TRBV7-2; j_gene: TRBJ2-3; abundance: -; CDR3aa: CASSSPRDTQYF; CDR3nt: TGTGCCAGCAGCTCCCCCCGGGATACGCAGTATTTT
d_gene: -; v_gene: TRBV7-9; j_gene: TRBJ1-1; abundance: -; CDR3aa: CASSLETGNTEAFF; CDR3nt: TGTGCCAGCAGCCTTGAGACAGGGAACACTGAAGCTTTCTTT
d_gene: -; v_gene: TRBV11-2; j_gene: TRBJ2-5; abundance: -; CDR3aa: CASSPSRVGETQYF; CDR3nt: TGTGCCAGCAGCCCCTCTCGGGTCGGGGAGACCCAGTACTTC
d_gene: TRBD1; v_gene: TRBV7-2; j_gene: TRBJ1-1; abundance: -; CDR3aa: CASSTDRVGVTEAFF; CDR3nt: TGTGCCAGCAGCACCGACAGGGTGGGGGTCACTGAAGCTTTCTTT
d_gene: -; v_gene: TRBV7-2; j_gene: TRBJ1-1; abundance: -; CDR3aa: CASSSTGVVNTEAFF; CDR3nt: TGTGCCAGCAGCTCGACCGGAGTCGTGAACACTGAAGCTTTCTTT
d_gene: TRBD1; v_gene: TRBV13; j_gene: TRBJ1-2; abundance: -; CDR3aa: CASSRAGQVGDKGYTF; CDR3nt: TGTGCCAGCAGCCGCGCGGGACAGGTGGGAGATAAGGGCTACACCTTC
d_gene: -; v_gene: TRBV18; j_gene: TRBJ1-4; abundance: few; CDR3aa: CASSPGTDRKLFF; CDR3nt: TGTGCCAGCTCACCCGGCACAGATAGAAAACTGTTTTTT
d_gene: -; v_gene: TRBV18; j_gene: TRBJ1-2; abundance: -; CDR3aa: CASSPMTGPLYGYTF; CDR3nt: TGTGCCAGCTCACCAATGACAGGACCCCTCTATGGCTACACCTTC
d_gene: TRBD1; v_gene: TRBV10-3; j_gene: TRBJ1-2; abundance: -; CDR3aa: CAISDPSPSGQGIVLGYGYTF; CDR3nt: TGTGCCATCAGTGACCCCTCGCCCTCGGGACAGGGGATAGTTCTAGGCTATGGCTACACCTTC
d_gene: TRBD2; v_gene: TRBV7-2; j_gene: TRBJ2-1; abundance: -; CDR3aa: CASSLKAGGPSEQFF; CDR3nt: TGTGCCAGCAGCTTAAAAGCGGGAGGGCCTAGTGAGCAGTTCTTC
d_gene: -; v_gene: TRBV27; j_gene: TRBJ1-2; abundance: -; CDR3aa: CASSPTGTAGGYTF; CDR3nt: TGTGCCAGCAGTCCGACCGGGACCGCGGGAGGCTACACCTTC
d_gene: -; v_gene: TRBV6-1; j_gene: TRBJ1-1; abundance: -; CDR3aa: CASSEGNPGTEAFF; CDR3nt: TGTGCCAGCAGTGAGGGAAACCCAGGGACTGAAGCTTTCTTT
d_gene: -; v_gene: TRBV27; j_gene: TRBJ1-2; abundance: -; CDR3aa: CASRTWGGSYGYTF; CDR3nt: TGTGCCAGCAGGACGTGGGGGGGCAGCTATGGCTACACCTTC
d_gene: -; v_gene: TRBV5-1; j_gene: TRBJ1-5; abundance: once; CDR3aa: CASSLVGGVEPQHF; CDR3nt: TGCGCCAGCAGCTTGGTGGGGGGGGTAGAGCCCCAGCATTTT
d_gene: -; v_gene: TRBV3-1/TRBV3-2; j_gene: TRBJ1-3; abundance: -; CDR3aa: CASSQATGTGNTIYF; CDR3nt: TGTGCCAGCAGCCAAGCAACAGGGACAGGAAACACCATATATTTT
d_gene: -; v_gene: TRBV5-1; j_gene: TRBJ2-2; abundance: -; CDR3aa: CASSLQLQDTGELFF; CDR3nt: TGCGCCAGCAGCTTACAACTACAGGACACCGGGGAGCTGTTTTTT
d_gene: -; v_gene: TRBV4-3; j_gene: TRBJ1-1; abundance: -; CDR3aa: CASSKGWGVNTEAFF; CDR3nt: TGCGCCAGCAGCAAAGGATGGGGGGTTAACACTGAAGCTTTCTTT
d_gene: TRBD2; v_gene: TRBV12-3/TRBV12-4; j_gene: TRBJ2-1; abundance: -; CDR3aa: CASSFGGRANFF; CDR3nt: TGTGCCAGCAGTTTCGGCGGGAGGGCCAATTTCTTC
d_gene: TRBD2; v_gene: TRBV5-1; j_gene: TRBJ2-7; abundance: -; CDR3aa: CASSSRLAGGGYEQYF; CDR3nt: TGCGCCAGCAGCTCACGCCTAGCGGGGGGGGGCTACGAGCAGTACTTC
d_gene: TRBD2; v_gene: TRBV4-2; j_gene: TRBJ2-7; abundance: few; CDR3aa: CASSPDAGGTSYEQYF; CDR3nt: TGTGCCAGCAGCCCAGATGCGGGGGGTACTTCCTACGAGCAGTACTTC
d_gene: -; v_gene: TRBV2; j_gene: TRBJ1-2; abundance: -; CDR3aa: CASRIGPGYGYTF; CDR3nt: TGTGCCAGCAGGATAGGACCAGGGTATGGCTACACCTTC
d_gene: -; v_gene: TRBV7-2; j_gene: TRBJ1-3; abundance: once; CDR3aa: CASSFNRGGNTIYF; CDR3nt: TGTGCCAGCAGCTTCAATCGCGGAGGAAACACCATATATTTT
d_gene: TRBD1; v_gene: TRBV3-1/TRBV3-2; j_gene: TRBJ1-6; abundance: -; CDR3aa: CASSQGPTGGNSPLHF; CDR3nt: TGTGCCAGCAGCCAAGGTCCGACAGGGGGAAATTCACCCCTCCACTTT
d_gene: -; v_gene: TRBV5-1; j_gene: TRBJ1-1; abundance: -; CDR3aa: CASSPAMNTEAFF; CDR3nt: TGCGCCAGCAGCCCCGCGATGAACACTGAAGCTTTCTTT
d_gene: TRBD1; v_gene: TRBV11-3; j_gene: TRBJ1-2; abundance: -; CDR3aa: CASSPGTGVGYTF; CDR3nt: TGTGCCAGCAGCCCTGGGACAGGGGTCGGCTACACCTTC